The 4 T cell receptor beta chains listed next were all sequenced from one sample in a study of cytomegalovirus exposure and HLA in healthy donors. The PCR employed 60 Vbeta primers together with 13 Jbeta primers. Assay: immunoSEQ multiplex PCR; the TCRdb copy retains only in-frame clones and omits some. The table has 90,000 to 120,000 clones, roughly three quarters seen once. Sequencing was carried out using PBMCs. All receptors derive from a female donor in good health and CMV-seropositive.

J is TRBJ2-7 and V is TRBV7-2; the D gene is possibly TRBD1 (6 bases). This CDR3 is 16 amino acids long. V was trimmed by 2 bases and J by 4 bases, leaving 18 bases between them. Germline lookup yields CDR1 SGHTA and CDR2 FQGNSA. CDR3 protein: CASSLRTGNLQYEQYF. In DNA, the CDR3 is TGTGCCAGCAGCTTACGTACAGGGAATCTTCAATACGAGCAGTACTTC.

CDR3 nucleotide sequence: TGTGCCAGCAGCCTCGGGGACAGCTCCTATAATTCACCCCTCCACTTT. This gives the protein CASSLGDSSYNSPLHF. The chain couples TRBV7-2 to TRBJ1-6, with TRBD1 matching 7 bases. Germline V gene lookup returns CDR1 SGHTA and CDR2 FQGNSA. CDR3 size: 16 residues. The V gene end was trimmed by 5 bases and the J gene end by 0 bases; junction bases not matched to a gene: 4.

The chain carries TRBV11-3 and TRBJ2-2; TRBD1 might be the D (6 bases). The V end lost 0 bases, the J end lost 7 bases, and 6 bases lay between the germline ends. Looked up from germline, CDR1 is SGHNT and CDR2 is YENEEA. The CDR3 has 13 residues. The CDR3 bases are TGTGCCAGCAGCTTAGAAGGGGGCGGGGAGCTGTTTTTT. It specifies CASSLEGGGELFF.

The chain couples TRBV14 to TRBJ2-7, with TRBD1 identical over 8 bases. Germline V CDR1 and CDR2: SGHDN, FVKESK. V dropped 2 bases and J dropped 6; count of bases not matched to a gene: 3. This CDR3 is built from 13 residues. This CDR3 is CASSQSGQGEQYF. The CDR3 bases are TGTGCCAGCAGCCAATCCGGACAGGGCGAGCAGTACTTC. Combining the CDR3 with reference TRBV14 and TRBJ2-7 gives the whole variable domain EAGVTQFPSHSVIEKGQTVTLRCDPISGHDNLYWYRRVMGKEIKFLLHFVKESKQDESGMPNNRFLAERTGGTYSTLKVQPAELEDSGVYFCASSQSGQGEQYFGPGTRLTVT.